The 30 T cell receptor beta chains below all came from one sample that was sequenced in a study of response to subunit inactivated influenza vaccine listed by TCRdb under 2018. Preparation of the library involved RT-PCR. Sequenced using an Illumina HiSeq 2500. TCRdb redid the processing of the public reads, applying fastp at Q25 and MiXCR, and retained in-frame beta chains. Rows with one shared CDR3 protein collapse into an entry with the most common genes and DNA. Here the sample has approximately 700,000 distinct CDR3 sequences; approximately 14% occur a single time. The leading ten clones occupy around 10% of the sample. The source material was PBMCs from blood, sampled roughly 12 days after vaccination. The receptors originated from a man aged 45-60 years who received an inactivated influenza vaccine. Donor details come from another sample of the same person, matched by shared clones.

This chain links TRBV4-1 with TRBJ1-2; TRBD1 might be the D (5 bases). Germline assignment: CDR1 MGHRA and CDR2 YSYEKL. V was trimmed by 3 bases and J by 4 bases, leaving 9 bases between them. The CDR3 is made up of 13 amino acids. The CDR3 nucleotides are TGCGCCAGCAGCCACAGGGACGCCTATGGCTACACCTTC. Translation: CASSHRDAYGYTF.

The sample holds a few counts of this clonotype. This chain connects TRBV11-2 to TRBJ2-1; 16 positions match TRBD2. J gave up 0 bases and V 5 bases, and 7 bases lay outside the gene matches. Germline V CDR1 and CDR2: SGHAT, FQNNGV. This CDR3 contains 19 residues. The CDR3 region has the DNA TGTGCCAGCAGCCGTCCCGGGACTAGCGGGAGGGCCTCCTACAATGAGCAGTTCTTC. It is translated as CASSRPGTSGRASYNEQFF.

The V call is TRBV20-1, the J call TRBJ2-3, with 15 nucleotides matching TRBD2. Trimming at V came to 5 bases and at J to 3 bases, leaving 9 bases not matched to a gene. The germline V gene encodes CDR1 DFQATT and CDR2 SNEGSKA (reference sequence). The CDR3 sequence is 17 residues long. The CDR3 region is CSAPGLAGGGLTDTQYF. DNA for the CDR3: TGCAGTGCTCCCGGACTAGCGGGAGGGGGACTAACAGATACGCAGTATTTT.

The rearrangement joins TRBV6-1 to TRBJ2-5; 9 bases are a match to TRBD1. Germline V gene sequence: CDR1 MNHNS, CDR2 SASEGT. J was trimmed by 0 bases and V by 6 bases; bases with no gene match: 8. This CDR3 is 16 amino acids long. The CDR3 loop is CASRTGTGLYQETQYF. For the CDR3, the DNA is TGTGCCAGCAGAACCGGGACAGGGCTTTACCAAGAGACCCAGTACTTC.

The table lists this clonotype with a few counts. The gene calls are TRBV20-1 and TRBJ1-5; no clear D gene. This CDR3 has 15 residues. V was cut by 3 bases and J by 3 bases, with 15 bases left in between. Germline V CDR1 and CDR2: DFQATT, SNEGSKA (reference sequence). This CDR3 reads CSASMSGGNNQPQHF. CDR3 sequence (DNA): TGCAGTGCTAGTATGTCAGGCGGAAACAATCAGCCCCAGCATTTT.

This clonotype was picked up many times. The chain combines TRBV4-3 with TRBJ2-3; D ambiguous. The CDR3 contains 14 residues. V shed 0 bases and J shed 2 bases, with 6 bases lying between them. Germline lookup yields CDR1 LGHNA and CDR2 YSLEER. The CDR3 DNA reads as TGCGCCAGCAGCCAAGATAGACTCACAGATACGCAGTATTTT. Translating gives CASSQDRLTDTQYF.

V usage is TRBV7-9 and J usage is TRBJ2-5; a weak D match, TRBD2 (6 bases). CDR3 length equals 13 residues. Deletions cut 3 bases from V and 5 bases from J, with 10 bases between. In germline, CDR1 is SEHNR, CDR2 FQNEAQ (reference sequence). Written as DNA, the CDR3 is TGTGCCAGCAGCTTCCAGGCGGGGGAGACCCAGTACTTC. Amino acids: CASSFQAGETQYF.

This clonotype turned up a few times. The chain combines TRBV29-1 with TRBJ1-2, with 9 bases fitting TRBD1. The V gene's germline CDR1 is SQVTM and CDR2 ANQGSEA. J lost 8 bases, V lost 2 bases, and 9 bases had no gene match. The CDR3 is 14 residues long. The CDR3 coding sequence is TGCAGCGTTGAAAAAAACAGGGGGCGCGGCGGCTACACCTTC. It encodes CSVEKNRGRGGYTF.

The J gene is TRBJ2-6, the V gene TRBV6-1; 11 positions agree with TRBD1. CDR1 is MNHNS, CDR2 SASEGT, per germline. This CDR3 region has 19 residues. V was pared by 5 bases and J by 0 bases, with 9 bases of the junction left unmatched. This CDR3 reads CASSRNTGTGGSGANVLTF. The CDR3 DNA reads TGTGCCAGCAGTCGTAATACCGGGACAGGGGGCTCTGGGGCCAACGTCCTGACTTTC.

In this sample, this clonotype turned up many times. The chain carries TRBV7-6 and TRBJ2-3; 9 bases align to TRBD1. V dropped 5 bases and J dropped 0; count of bases not matched to a gene: 3. Germline-derived CDR1 and CDR2 are SGHVS and FNYEAQ. This CDR3 comprises 15 residues. The CDR3 sequence: CASSAGQGSTDTQYF. The CDR3, as DNA: TGTGCCAGCAGCGCTGGACAGGGGAGCACAGATACGCAGTATTTT.

This chain connects TRBV4-2 to TRBJ2-5, with D possibly matching TRBD1 (6 bases). Germline V lookup: CDR1 LGHNA, CDR2 YNFKEQ. V shed 2 bases and J shed 5 bases, with 15 bases lying between them. The CDR3 runs 15 residues. The CDR3 nucleotides read TGTGCCAGCAGCCAACTCCAGGGGTTTGTTGAGACCCAGTACTTC. It yields the protein CASSQLQGFVETQYF.

This clonotype has more than one count but fewer than ten. This rearrangement joins TRBV10-2 to TRBJ1-1; D gene unclear. CDR1 and CDR2 (germline): WSHSY, SAAADI. CDR3 length equals 12 residues. The V end was cut by 6 bases, the J end by 11 bases, with 16 bases between. The CDR3: CASSPGLWPAFF. For the CDR3, the DNA is TGCGCCAGCAGCCCAGGCCTTTGGCCTGCTTTCTTT.

This chain links TRBV20-1 with TRBJ2-7; 9 nucleotides align to TRBD2. The CDR3 totals 15 residues. The germline V gene has CDR1 DFQATT and CDR2 SNEGSKA (reference sequence). V lost 0 bases to trimming and J lost 6 bases; unmatched junction nucleotides: 9. The CDR3: CSARDPGLAGVEQYF. CDR3 DNA sequence: TGCAGTGCTAGAGATCCCGGGTTAGCGGGAGTCGAGCAGTACTTC.

This clonotype has ten or more counts. The chain couples TRBV19 to TRBJ2-1; D might be TRBD1 (6 bases). Trimming removed 6 bases at V and 4 bases at J, with 10 bases between. CDR1 and CDR2 from the germline V gene are LNHDA and SQIVND (reference sequence). This CDR3 region has 13 residues. The CDR3 sequence is CASSARGYNEQFF. As DNA, the CDR3 is TGTGCCAGTAGCGCCAGGGGTTACAATGAGCAGTTCTTC.

This clonotype was seen ten or more times. This rearrangement joins TRBV5-1 to TRBJ2-3; the D call may be TRBD1 or TRBD2 (6 bases each). Germline V gives CDR1 SGHRS, CDR2 YFSETQ. This CDR3 is built from 13 residues. V was trimmed by 5 bases and J by 9 bases, leaving 16 bases between them. The CDR3 DNA reads TGCGCCAGCAGTCCCGGGGGCTCAGGGACGCAGTATTTT. It yields the protein CASSPGGSGTQYF. The full variable domain, completed using reference TRBV5-1 and TRBJ2-3, is KAGVTQTPRYLIKTRGQQVTLSCSPISGHRSVSWYQQTPGQGLQFLFEYFSETQRNKGNFPGRFSGRQFSNSRSEMNVSTLELGDSALYLCASSPGGSGTQYFGPGTRLTVL.

This clonotype was counted between two and nine times. V usage is TRBV6-5 and J usage is TRBJ2-7; 7 bases line up with TRBD1. The CDR3 totals 12 residues. V lost 4 bases to trimming and J lost 6 bases; unmatched junction nucleotides: 3. Germline values: CDR1 MNHEY, CDR2 SVGAGI. This CDR3 is CASSWQGVEQYF. In nucleotides, the CDR3 is TGTGCCAGCAGTTGGCAGGGGGTCGAGCAGTACTTC.

This clonotype was seen more than once but under ten times. The chain couples TRBV6-2 or TRBV6-3 to TRBJ2-7; no definite D call. The CDR3 runs to 13 residues. Germline values: CDR1 MNHEY, CDR2 SVGEGT. V was clipped by 0 bases and J by 13 bases, with 16 bases between them. CDR3: CASSYSATPSSYF. The CDR3 DNA is TGTGCCAGCAGTTACTCTGCAACACCTAGTAGTTACTTC.

The chain is built from TRBV4-1 and TRBJ2-5, with 10 positions matching TRBD1. V was pared by 4 bases and J by 1 base, with 6 bases of the junction left unmatched. This CDR3 is built from 16 residues. Looked up from germline, CDR1 is MGHRA and CDR2 is YSYEKL. The CDR3 here is CASSRTGTGVQETQYF. In DNA, the CDR3 is TGCGCCAGCAGCCGTACCGGGACAGGGGTCCAAGAGACCCAGTACTTC.

This clonotype appeared once. This chain joins TRBV4-2 and TRBJ1-4, with TRBD1 identical over 8 bases. The CDR3 runs 16 residues. With V trimmed by 4 bases and J by 4 bases, 8 bases remained unmatched. Germline-derived CDR1 and CDR2 are LGHNA and YNFKEQ. The CDR3 sequence is CASSRKQGESNEKLFF. DNA of the CDR3: TGTGCCAGCAGCCGAAAACAGGGGGAGAGTAATGAAAAACTGTTTTTT.

The chain couples TRBV5-5 to TRBJ2-7, with 13 bases that match TRBD2. Germline loops: CDR1 SGHKS, CDR2 YYEKEE (reference sequence). The J segment lost 7 bases and the V segment lost 7 bases, leaving 8 bases of the junction unmatched. This CDR3 has 14 residues. The DNA of the CDR3 is TGTGCCAGCGGGAGGACTAGCGGGGGCTTGGAGCAGTACTTC. Translation gives CASGRTSGGLEQYF.

The rearrangement joins TRBV14 to TRBJ1-2; TRBD1 matches at 8 bases. The CDR3 length is 12 residues. In germline, CDR1 is SGHDN, CDR2 FVKESK. The ends lost 6 bases at V and 8 bases at J; junction bases unmatched: 5. Written as DNA, the CDR3 is TGTGCCAGCAGGAGACAGGGGCAAGGCTACACCTTC. Amino acids: CASRRQGQGYTF.

V and J are TRBV18 and TRBJ2-5; D call uncertain. This CDR3 has 13 amino acids. Germline V CDR1 and CDR2: KGHSH, LQKENI. Trimming removed 3 bases from V and 5 bases from J, with 10 bases in between. In DNA form, the CDR3 reads TGTGCCAGCTCACCTTTTGCGTCGGAGACCCAGTACTTC. The encoded protein is CASSPFASETQYF.

V is TRBV11-2 and J is TRBJ1-3; tentatively, D is TRBD1 (5 bases). CDR1 SGHAT and CDR2 FQNNGV come from the germline V gene. Trimming cost V 1 base and J 1 base, with 11 bases left between them. This CDR3 is built from 16 residues. The CDR3 reads CASSLGETESGNTIYF. The CDR3 region has the DNA TGTGCCAGCAGCTTAGGGGAGACAGAATCTGGAAACACCATATATTTT.

The chain recombines TRBV3-1 with TRBJ1-2; D not certain. Germline CDR1 is LGHDT and CDR2 is YNNKEL (reference sequence). CDR3 length: 14 residues. Trimming left V 4 bases short and J 9 bases short, with 18 bases between. DNA for the CDR3: TGTGCCAGCAGCCCCCGAGGAGGTCCGGATAGCTACACCTTC. Its protein product is CASSPRGGPDSYTF.

This chain connects TRBV11-2 to TRBJ2-5, with a possible D match to TRBD1 (7 bases). The CDR3 contains 17 residues. V gave up 1 base and J gave up 1 base, with 16 bases separating them. Germline assignment: CDR1 SGHAT and CDR2 FQNNGV. The CDR3 region has the DNA TGTGCCAGCAGCTTAGGTCGGACAGGAGGGTCCCAAGAGACCCAGTACTTC. Translation gives CASSLGRTGGSQETQYF.

This clonotype was seen a handful of times. This chain joins TRBV2 and TRBJ2-7; TRBD2 might be the D (6 bases). Deletions cut 6 bases from V and 5 bases from J, with 17 bases between. CDR1 and CDR2 (germline): SNHLY, FYNNEI. The CDR3 sequence is 14 residues long. CDR3 residues: CASRTEGLIHEQYF. The CDR3 region has the DNA TGTGCCAGCAGGACGGAGGGCCTAATCCACGAGCAGTACTTC.

V usage is TRBV3-1 and J usage is TRBJ2-5; D is perhaps TRBD1 or TRBD2 (5 bases each). The germline V gene encodes CDR1 LGHDT and CDR2 YNNKEL (reference sequence). CDR3 length equals 13 residues. V shed 1 base and J shed 5 bases, with 8 bases lying between them. The CDR3 nucleotides are TGTGCCAGCAGCCAAGTCTGGGGGGAGACCCAGTACTTC. Protein: CASSQVWGETQYF.

The chain recombines TRBV7-2 with TRBJ1-2; 7 bases align to TRBD1. Per germline, CDR1 SGHTA and CDR2 FQGNSA. The CDR3 sequence is 12 residues long. J lost 7 bases, V lost 5 bases, and 4 bases had no gene match. The CDR3 reads CASSIYRGGYTF. The CDR3 DNA reads as TGTGCCAGCAGCATTTACAGGGGTGGCTACACCTTC. Full variable domain (outside the CDR3, taken from reference TRBV7-2 and TRBJ1-2): GAGVSQSPSNKVTEKGKDVELRCDPISGHTALYWYRQSLGQGLEFLIYFQGNSAPDKSGLPSDRFSAERTGGSVSTLTIQRTQQEDSAVYLCASSIYRGGYTFGSGTRLTVV.

This clonotype came up a few times. This sequence joins TRBV6-1 and TRBJ2-7; D call uncertain. With 5 bases removed from V and 3 bases from J, the gap between germline ends came to 14 bases. Germline CDR1 MNHNS, CDR2 SASEGT. CDR3 length: 14 residues. The CDR3 sequence: CASSTPSTGYEQYF. DNA of the CDR3: TGTGCCAGCAGTACCCCCTCCACTGGCTACGAGCAGTACTTC.

About this clonotype itself: One junction end disagrees with the germline gene, perhaps due to a read error. The V and J genes are TRBV2 and TRBJ1-2; D is perhaps TRBD1 (5 bases). Germline CDR1 reads SNHLY; CDR2 reads FYNNEI. The CDR3 is 11 amino acids. CDR3 in amino acids: CASREDRSYTF. As DNA, the CDR3 is TGTGCCAGCAGAGAAGACAGAAGCTACACCTTC.